This TCR beta chain was captured in a study of CD8+ T cells in alopecia areata. Comment on this clone: What it recognizes is unknown.

The treatment is: oral pan-JAK inhibitor, 5-10 mg twice daily. General study points: Normal scalp had lower clonality than lesional scalp, with alopecia totalis/universalis lesions showing this most strongly. The study found TCR sharing across patients less clear than in mice, possibly for HLA reasons. During tofacitinib treatment, many expanded lesional clones remained in scalp and blood.

The V gene end was trimmed by 0 bases and the J gene end by 6 bases; junction bases not matched to a gene: 8. The CDR3 covers 15 residues. Germline CDR1 and CDR2: SQVTM and ANQGSEA. Once RNA had been extracted, it was reverse transcribed into cDNA to act as the sequencing template. This table comes from immunoSEQ multiplex PCR, and its TCRdb copy is limited to in-frame clones, with some not included. The sample lists 210,000 or so clones; roughly three fifths were seen once. The TCR originated in a human donor with alopecia areata. Specimen: CD4+ T cells sorted from blood, collected at approximately week 44, from a patient treated with tofacitinib. This rearrangement joins TRBV29-1 to TRBJ1-2; 9 positions agree with TRBD1. The CDR3 nucleotides read TGCAGCGTTGAAGATGCTTCCCGGGACAGGGATGGCTACACCTTC. Translation gives CSVEDASRDRDGYTF.